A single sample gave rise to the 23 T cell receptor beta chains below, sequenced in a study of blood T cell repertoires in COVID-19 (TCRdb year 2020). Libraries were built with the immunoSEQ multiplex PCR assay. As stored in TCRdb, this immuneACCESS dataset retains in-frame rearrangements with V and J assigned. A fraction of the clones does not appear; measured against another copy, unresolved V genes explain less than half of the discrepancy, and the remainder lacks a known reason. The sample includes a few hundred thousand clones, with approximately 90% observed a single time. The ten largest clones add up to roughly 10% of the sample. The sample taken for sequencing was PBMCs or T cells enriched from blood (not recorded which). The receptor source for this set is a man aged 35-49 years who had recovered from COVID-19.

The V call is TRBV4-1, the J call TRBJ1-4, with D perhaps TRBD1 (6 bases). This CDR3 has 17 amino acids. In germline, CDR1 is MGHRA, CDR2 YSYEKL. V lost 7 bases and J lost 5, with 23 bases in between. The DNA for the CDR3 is TGCGCCAGCACTTCTCATGATAGGGGCAGGGGCAATGAAAAACTGTTTTTT. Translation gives CASTSHDRGRGNEKLFF.

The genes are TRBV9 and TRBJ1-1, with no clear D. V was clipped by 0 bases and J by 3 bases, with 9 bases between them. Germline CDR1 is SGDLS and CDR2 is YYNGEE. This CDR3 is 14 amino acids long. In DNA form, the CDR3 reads TGTGCCAGCAGCGTAGAGTTCGGGGACACTGAAGCTTTCTTT. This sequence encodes CASSVEFGDTEAFF.

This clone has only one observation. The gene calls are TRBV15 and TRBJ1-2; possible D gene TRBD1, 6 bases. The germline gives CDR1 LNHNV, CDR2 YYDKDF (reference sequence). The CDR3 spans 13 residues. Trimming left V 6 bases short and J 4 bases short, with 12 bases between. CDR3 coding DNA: TGTGCCACCAGGGAGGCAGGGGTCTATGGCTACACCTTC. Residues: CATREAGVYGYTF.

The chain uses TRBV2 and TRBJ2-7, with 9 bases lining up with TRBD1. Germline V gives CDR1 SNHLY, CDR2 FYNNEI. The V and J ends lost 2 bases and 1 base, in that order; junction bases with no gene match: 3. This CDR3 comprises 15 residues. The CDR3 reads CASSELTGGSYEQYF. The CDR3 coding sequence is TGTGCCAGCAGTGAACTGACAGGGGGGTCCTACGAGCAGTACTTC.

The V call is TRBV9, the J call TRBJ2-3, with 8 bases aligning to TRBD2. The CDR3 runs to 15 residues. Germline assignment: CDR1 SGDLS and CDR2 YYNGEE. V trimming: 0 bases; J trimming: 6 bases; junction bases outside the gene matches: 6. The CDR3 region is CASSVDGRAMDTQYF. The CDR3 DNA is TGTGCCAGCAGCGTAGACGGGAGGGCTATGGATACGCAGTATTTT. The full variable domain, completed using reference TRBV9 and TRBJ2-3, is DSGVTQTPKHLITATGQRVTLRCSPRSGDLSVYWYQQSLDQGLQFLIQYYNGEERAKGNILERFSAQQFPDLHSELNLSSLELGDSALYFCASSVDGRAMDTQYFGPGTRLTVL.

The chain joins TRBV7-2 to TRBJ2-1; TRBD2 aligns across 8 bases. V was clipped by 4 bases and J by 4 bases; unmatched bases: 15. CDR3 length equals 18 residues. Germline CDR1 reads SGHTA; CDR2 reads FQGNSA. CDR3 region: CASSSFPVGRVEYNEQFF. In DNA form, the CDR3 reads TGTGCCAGCAGCTCCTTCCCGGTCGGGAGGGTAGAATACAATGAGCAGTTCTTC.

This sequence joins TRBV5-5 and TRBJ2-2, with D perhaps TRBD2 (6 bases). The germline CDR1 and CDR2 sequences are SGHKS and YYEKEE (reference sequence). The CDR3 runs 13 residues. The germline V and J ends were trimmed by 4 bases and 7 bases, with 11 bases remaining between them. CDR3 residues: CASSPAGSGELFF. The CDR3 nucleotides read TGTGCCAGCAGCCCGGCGGGGAGCGGGGAGCTGTTTTTT.

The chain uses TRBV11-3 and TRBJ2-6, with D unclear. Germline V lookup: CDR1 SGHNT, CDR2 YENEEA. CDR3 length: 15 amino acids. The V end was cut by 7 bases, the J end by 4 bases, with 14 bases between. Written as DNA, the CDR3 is TGTGCCAGCAACTCACGTAGAGCCGGGGCCAACGTCCTGACTTTC. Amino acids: CASNSRRAGANVLTF. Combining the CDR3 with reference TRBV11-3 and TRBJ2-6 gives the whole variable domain EAGVVQSPRYKIIEKKQPVAFWCNPISGHNTLYWYLQNLGQGPELLIRYENEEAVDDSQLPKDRFSAERLKGVDSTLKIQPAELGDSAVYLCASNSRRAGANVLTFGAGSRLTVL.

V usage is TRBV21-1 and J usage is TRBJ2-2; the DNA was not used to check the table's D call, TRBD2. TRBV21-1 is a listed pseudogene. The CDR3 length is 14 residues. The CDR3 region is CASSKLTRTGELFF. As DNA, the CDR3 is TGTGCCAGCAGCAAATTGACTAGGACCGGGGAGCTGTTTTTT.

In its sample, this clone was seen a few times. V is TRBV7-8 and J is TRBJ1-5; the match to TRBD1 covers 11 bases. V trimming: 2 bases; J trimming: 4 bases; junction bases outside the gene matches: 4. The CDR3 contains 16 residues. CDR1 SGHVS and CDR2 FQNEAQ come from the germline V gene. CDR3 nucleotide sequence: TGTGCCAGCAGCTTAAGGGACAGGGGGAGTAATCAGCCCCAGCATTTT. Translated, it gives CASSLRDRGSNQPQHF.

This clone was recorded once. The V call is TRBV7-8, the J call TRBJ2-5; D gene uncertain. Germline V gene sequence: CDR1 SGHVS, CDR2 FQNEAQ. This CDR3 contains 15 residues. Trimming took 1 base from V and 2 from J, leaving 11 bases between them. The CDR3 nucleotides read TGTGCCAGCAGCTTAGGGGCTTGGCAGCAAGAGACCCAGTACTTC. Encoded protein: CASSLGAWQQETQYF.

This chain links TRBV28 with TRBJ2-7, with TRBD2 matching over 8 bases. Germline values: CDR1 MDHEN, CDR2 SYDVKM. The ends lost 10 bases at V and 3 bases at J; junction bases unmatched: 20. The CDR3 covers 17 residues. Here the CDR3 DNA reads TGTGCCATCCAGTCAATTTCGGGAACTAGCGGATACTACGAGCAGTACTTC. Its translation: CAIQSISGTSGYYEQYF.

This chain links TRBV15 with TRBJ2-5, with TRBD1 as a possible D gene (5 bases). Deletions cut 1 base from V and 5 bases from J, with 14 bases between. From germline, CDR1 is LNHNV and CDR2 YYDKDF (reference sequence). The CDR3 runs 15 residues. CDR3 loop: CATSRGGTAGETQYF. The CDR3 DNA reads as TGTGCCACCAGCAGAGGAGGTACGGCAGGGGAGACCCAGTACTTC.

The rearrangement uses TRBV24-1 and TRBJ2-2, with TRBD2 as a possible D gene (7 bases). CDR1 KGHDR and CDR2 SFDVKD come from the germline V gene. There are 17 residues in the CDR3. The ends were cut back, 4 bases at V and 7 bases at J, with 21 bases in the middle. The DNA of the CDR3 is TGTGCCACCAGTGAACCCCCTGGGGGGGCCGGCGTCGGGGAGCTGTTTTTT. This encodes CATSEPPGGAGVGELFF.

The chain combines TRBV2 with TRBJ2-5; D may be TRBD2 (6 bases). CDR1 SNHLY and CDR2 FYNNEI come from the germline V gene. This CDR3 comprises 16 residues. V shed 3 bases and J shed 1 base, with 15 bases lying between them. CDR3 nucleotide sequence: TGTGCCAGCAGTGATAGAGGCGGGGACGCCCAAGAGACCCAGTACTTC. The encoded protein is CASSDRGGDAQETQYF.

The CDR3 loop is CASSLLPGGGDQPQHF. The CDR3 coding sequence is TGTGCCAGTAGTCTCCTCCCGGGGGGGGGTGATCAGCCCCAGCATTTT. The rearrangement joins TRBV19 to TRBJ1-5, with a weak D call TRBD1 (5 bases). V was shortened by 5 bases and J by 5 bases, with 19 bases between the two germline ends. The CDR3 length is 16 residues. Looked up from germline, CDR1 is LNHDA and CDR2 is SQIVND (reference sequence). Full variable domain (missing parts from reference TRBV19 and TRBJ1-5): DGGITQSPKYLFRKEGQNVTLSCEQNLNHDAMYWYRQDPGQGLRLIYYSQIVNDFQKGDIAEGYSVSREKKESFPLTVTSAQKNPTAFYLCASSLLPGGGDQPQHFGDGTRLSIL.

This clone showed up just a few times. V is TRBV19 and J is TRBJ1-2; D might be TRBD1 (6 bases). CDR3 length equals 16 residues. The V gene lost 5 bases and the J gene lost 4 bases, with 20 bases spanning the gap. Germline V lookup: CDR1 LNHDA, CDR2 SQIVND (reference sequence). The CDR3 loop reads CASSGFQGLLGYGYTF. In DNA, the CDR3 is TGTGCCAGTAGTGGGTTCCAGGGGCTTCTCGGCTATGGCTACACCTTC.

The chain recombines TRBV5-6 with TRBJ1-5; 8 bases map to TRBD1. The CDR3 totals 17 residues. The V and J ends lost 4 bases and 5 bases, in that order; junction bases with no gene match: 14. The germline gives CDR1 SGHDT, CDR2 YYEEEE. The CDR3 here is CASSTRTGKGPDQPQHF. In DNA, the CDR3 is TGTGCCAGCAGCACCCGGACAGGGAAAGGACCCGATCAGCCCCAGCATTTT. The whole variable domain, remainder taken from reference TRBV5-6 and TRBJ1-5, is DAGVTQSPTHLIKTRGQQVTLRCSPKSGHDTVSWYQQALGQGPQFIFQYYEEEERQRGNFPDRFSGHQFPNYSSELNVNALLLGDSALYLCASSTRTGKGPDQPQHFGDGTRLSIL.

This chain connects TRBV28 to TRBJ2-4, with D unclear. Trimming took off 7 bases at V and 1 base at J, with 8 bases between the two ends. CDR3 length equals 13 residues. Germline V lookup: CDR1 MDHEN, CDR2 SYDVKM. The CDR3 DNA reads TGTGCCAGCAATAGTTGGGCCAAAAACATTCAGTACTTC. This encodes CASNSWAKNIQYF. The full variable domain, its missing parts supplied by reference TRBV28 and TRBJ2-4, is DVKVTQSSRYLVKRTGEKVFLECVQDMDHENMFWYRQDPGLGLRLIYFSYDVKMKEKGDIPEGYSVSREKKERFSLILESASTNQTSMYLCASNSWAKNIQYFGAGTRLSVL.

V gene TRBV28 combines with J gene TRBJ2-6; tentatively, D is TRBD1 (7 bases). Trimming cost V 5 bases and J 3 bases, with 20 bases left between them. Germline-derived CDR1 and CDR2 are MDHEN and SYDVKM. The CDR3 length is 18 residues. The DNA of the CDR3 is TGTGCCAGCAGTCCCGGGGACAGCCGGGGGAGTGGGGCCAACGTCCTGACTTTC. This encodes CASSPGDSRGSGANVLTF. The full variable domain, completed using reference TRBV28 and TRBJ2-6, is DVKVTQSSRYLVKRTGEKVFLECVQDMDHENMFWYRQDPGLGLRLIYFSYDVKMKEKGDIPEGYSVSREKKERFSLILESASTNQTSMYLCASSPGDSRGSGANVLTFGAGSRLTVL.

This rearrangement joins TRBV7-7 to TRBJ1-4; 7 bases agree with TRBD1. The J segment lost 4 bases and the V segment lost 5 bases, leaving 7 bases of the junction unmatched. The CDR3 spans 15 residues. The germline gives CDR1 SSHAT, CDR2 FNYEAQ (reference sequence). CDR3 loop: CASSARQGFNEKLFF. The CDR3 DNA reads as TGTGCCAGCAGCGCTCGACAGGGATTTAATGAAAAACTGTTTTTT.

The CDR3 region has the DNA TGTGCCAGCAGCTCGGGACTCAGTAATGAGCAGTTCTTC. Protein product: CASSSGLSNEQFF. The chain links TRBV7-3 to TRBJ2-1; the D gene is possibly TRBD2 (6 bases). Germline-derived CDR1 and CDR2 are SGHTA and FQGTGA. The CDR3 length is 13 residues. The V end was cut by 4 bases, the J end by 7 bases, with 11 bases between.

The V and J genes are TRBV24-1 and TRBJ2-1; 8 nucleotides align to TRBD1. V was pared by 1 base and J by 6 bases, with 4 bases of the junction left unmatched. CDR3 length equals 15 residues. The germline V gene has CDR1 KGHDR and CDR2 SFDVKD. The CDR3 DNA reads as TGTGCCACCAGTGATTTCTCGACAGGGGCCAATGAGCAGTTCTTC. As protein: CATSDFSTGANEQFF.